Presented here are 20 T cell receptor beta chains from one specimen sequenced in a study of T cell responses to AZD1222 COVID-19 vaccine. Here immunoSEQ multiplex PCR was the method, and the copy in TCRdb shows in-frame clones only, minus some. The table has roughly 110,000 clones, 75% to 95% seen once. The input for sequencing was peripheral blood, taken 28 days after the second AZD1222 dose. These receptors all come from an adult who received the AZD1222 COVID-19 vaccine.

The chain recombines TRBV5-1 with TRBJ1-2; D is unresolved. V lost 4 bases, J lost 4 bases, and 11 bases lay in between. The CDR3 contains 13 residues. The germline V gene encodes CDR1 SGHRS and CDR2 YFSETQ. The CDR3, as DNA: TGCGCCAGCAGCCCCGATGCGACCTATGGCTACACCTTC. Residues: CASSPDATYGYTF.

The chain joins TRBV6-5 to TRBJ1-1; no firm D call. CDR3 length: 15 residues. Trimming shortened V by 2 bases and J by 1 base, and 11 bases separated the two germline ends. The germline CDR1 and CDR2 sequences are MNHEY and SVGAGI. The CDR3 DNA reads as TGTGCCAGCAGTTACGGTGGAGGGTGGAACACTGAAGCTTTCTTT. It is translated as CASSYGGGWNTEAFF.

The table lists this clone with a count of one. V and J are TRBV19 and TRBJ2-3; TRBD1 agrees at 8 bases. Germline V gene data show CDR1 as LNHDA and CDR2 as SQIVND (reference sequence). CDR3 length: 14 amino acids. Germline trimming cut 8 bases from V and 6 bases from J; bases unmatched to any gene: 10. This CDR3 is CASLDRGQSDTQYF. The CDR3 nucleotides read TGTGCCAGTCTCGACAGGGGACAGTCGGATACGCAGTATTTT.

V gene TRBV5-1 combines with J gene TRBJ2-3, with 9 bases fitting TRBD2. Germline-derived CDR1 and CDR2 are SGHRS and YFSETQ. J lost 4 bases, V lost 1 base, and 4 bases had no gene match. The CDR3 is made up of 15 amino acids. The CDR3: CASSLQRGAADTQYF. CDR3 bases: TGCGCCAGCAGCTTGCAGCGGGGGGCCGCAGATACGCAGTATTTT. The full variable domain, its missing parts supplied by reference TRBV5-1 and TRBJ2-3, is KAGVTQTPRYLIKTRGQQVTLSCSPISGHRSVSWYQQTPGQGLQFLFEYFSETQRNKGNFPGRFSGRQFSNSRSEMNVSTLELGDSALYLCASSLQRGAADTQYFGPGTRLTVL.

The chain has TRBV5-8 and TRBJ2-2; 10 nucleotides align to TRBD1. The CDR3 length is 15 residues. Unmatched junction bases numbered 7, after V lost 4 bases and J lost 7 bases. The germline gives CDR1 SGHTS, CDR2 YDEGEE. CDR3 amino acids: CASSLTGGRSGELFF. CDR3 DNA: TGTGCCAGCAGCCTGACAGGGGGCAGGAGCGGGGAGCTGTTTTTT.

The J gene is TRBJ2-1, the V gene TRBV20-1, with 8 bases matching TRBD1. In germline, CDR1 is DFQATT, CDR2 SNEGSKA (reference sequence). Germline trimming cut 3 bases from V and 4 bases from J; bases unmatched to any gene: 17. The length of the CDR3 is 18 residues. The CDR3 loop is CSASGGTGNLHNYNEQFF. The CDR3, as DNA: TGCAGTGCTAGTGGCGGGACAGGTAATCTACACAATTACAATGAGCAGTTCTTC.

J is TRBJ2-1 and V is TRBV5-1, with D possibly being TRBD1 or TRBD2 (5 bases each). Germline CDR1 SGHRS, CDR2 YFSETQ. The length of the CDR3 is 16 residues. With 1 base removed from V and 7 bases from J, the gap between germline ends came to 18 bases. Written as DNA, the CDR3 is TGCGCCAGCAGCTTGCTTATGTCGGGGCAGGGAAATGAGCAGTTCTTC. Amino acid sequence: CASSLLMSGQGNEQFF.

The V and J genes are TRBV10-3 and TRBJ2-5; TRBD2 aligns across 7 bases. V shed 4 bases, J shed 4 bases, and the junction held 9 bases outside the gene matches. The length of the CDR3 is 15 residues. Germline CDR1 ENHRY, CDR2 SYGVKD. CDR3 amino acids: CAISVSGAGGETQYF. The DNA for the CDR3 is TGTGCCATCAGTGTAAGCGGGGCAGGAGGAGAGACCCAGTACTTC.

The rearrangement uses TRBV24-1 and TRBJ2-3, with 7 bases aligning to TRBD2. This CDR3 has 15 residues. The V and J ends lost 4 bases and 4 bases, in that order; junction bases with no gene match: 7. Germline CDR1 is KGHDR and CDR2 is SFDVKD. CDR3: CATSDPGRGADTQYF. The CDR3 DNA follows: TGTGCCACCAGTGACCCAGGGAGGGGAGCAGATACGCAGTATTTT.

The rearrangement links TRBV29-1 to TRBJ1-1, with D maybe TRBD1 (5 bases). Germline V gene data show CDR1 as SQVTM and CDR2 as ANQGSEA. The V and J ends lost 6 bases and 0 bases respectively, with 14 bases between them. The CDR3 is 14 residues long. CDR3 nucleotide sequence: TGCAGCGTAGCTGCAGGGAGACTGAACACTGAAGCTTTCTTT. It encodes CSVAAGRLNTEAFF. Complete variable domain (other parts from reference TRBV29-1 and TRBJ1-1): SAVISQKPSRDICQRGTSLTIQCQVDSQVTMMFWYRQQPGQSLTLIATANQGSEATYESGFVIDKFPISRPNLTFSTLTVSNMSPEDSSIYLCSVAAGRLNTEAFFGQGTRLTVV.

This clone was detected only once. The chain combines TRBV6-5 with TRBJ2-1; 7 bases match TRBD1. Germline V gene sequence: CDR1 MNHEY, CDR2 SVGAGI. Trimming cost V 6 bases and J 2 bases; bases outside gene matches: 4. The CDR3 has 14 amino acids. The CDR3 DNA reads TGTGCCAGCAGAACAGGGGCCCCCTACAATGAGCAGTTCTTC. Translated, it gives CASRTGAPYNEQFF.

The chain recombines TRBV7-9 with TRBJ2-3; D is unclear. This CDR3 is 13 amino acids long. V was shortened by 0 bases and J by 11 bases, with 12 bases between the two germline ends. CDR1 and CDR2 from the germline V gene are SEHNR and FQNEAQ (reference sequence). CDR3 region: CASSLASVNGQYF. The CDR3 nucleotides are TGTGCCAGCAGCTTAGCCTCCGTGAATGGGCAGTATTTT.

The CDR3 loop reads CASTSGYGYTF. The CDR3 coding sequence is TGTGCCAGCACCTCGGGCTATGGCTACACCTTC. The chain is built from TRBV12-3 or TRBV12-4 and TRBJ1-2, with no clear D. This CDR3 contains 11 residues. V lost 7 bases and J 4 bases, leaving 7 bases between the germline ends.

The J gene is TRBJ2-7, the V gene TRBV13, with TRBD1 matching 7 bases. Germline CDR1 is PRHDT and CDR2 is FYEKMQ (reference sequence). Trimming cost V 5 bases and J 9 bases; bases outside gene matches: 34. The CDR3 totals 21 residues. CDR3 DNA: TGTGCCAGCAGCGGAGACAGGGTAAGGGCCGGGGTAACCACTGGCCCTATCGCGCAGTACTTC. Protein sequence: CASSGDRVRAGVTTGPIAQYF.

Only a few counts were recorded for this clone. The chain is built from TRBV27 and TRBJ1-6; D is perhaps TRBD1 (6 bases). The germline CDR1 and CDR2 sequences are MNHEY and SMNVEV (reference sequence). This CDR3 contains 15 residues. The V end lost 5 bases, the J end lost 10 bases, and 18 bases lay between the germline ends. The CDR3 loop reads CASSRVQGQRSPLHF. In nucleotides, the CDR3 is TGTGCCAGCAGTAGAGTACAGGGACAAAGGTCACCCCTCCACTTT.

The count of this clone is one. This chain links TRBV5-1 with TRBJ1-1; D possibly corresponds to TRBD1 (5 bases). V lost 4 bases to trimming and J lost 4 bases, with 14 bases between them. The CDR3 has 14 amino acids. The V gene's germline CDR1 is SGHRS and CDR2 YFSETQ. This CDR3 reads CASSPTEARTEAFF. In nucleotides, the CDR3 is TGCGCCAGCAGCCCGACAGAGGCGCGCACTGAAGCTTTCTTT.

J is TRBJ1-1 and V is TRBV5-1; D remains ambiguous. With 0 bases removed from V and 4 bases from J, the gap between germline ends came to 16 bases. This CDR3 contains 16 residues. Germline V gene data show CDR1 as SGHRS and CDR2 as YFSETQ. The CDR3 region has the DNA TGCGCCAGCAGCTTGGGGCCGGGGTCTATGGGCACTGAAGCTTTCTTT. This encodes CASSLGPGSMGTEAFF.

The count of this clone is one. The chain combines TRBV4-2 with TRBJ1-5; D unresolved. V was cut by 3 bases and J by 0 bases, with 9 bases left in between. The CDR3 has 15 residues. Germline-derived CDR1 and CDR2 are LGHNA and YNFKEQ. The CDR3 is CASSQREGSNQPQHF. For the CDR3, the DNA is TGTGCCAGCAGCCAGAGGGAGGGTAGCAATCAGCCCCAGCATTTT.

J is TRBJ1-4 and V is TRBV18; D is unclear. V was trimmed by 2 bases and J by 3 bases, leaving 4 bases between them. This CDR3 region has 13 residues. Per germline, CDR1 KGHSH and CDR2 LQKENI. CDR3 in DNA: TGTGCCAGCTCACCAGGGGCTAATGAAAAACTGTTTTTT. Translating gives CASSPGANEKLFF.

The gene calls are TRBV19 and TRBJ1-2, with TRBD1 as a possible D gene (5 bases). The length of the CDR3 is 13 residues. Germline V lookup: CDR1 LNHDA, CDR2 SQIVND (reference sequence). Trimming took off 3 bases at V and 6 bases at J, with 11 bases between the two ends. CDR3 DNA sequence: TGTGCCAGTAGTATGCAGGGCCGCAATGGCTACACCTTC. The encoded protein is CASSMQGRNGYTF. The full variable domain, its missing parts supplied by reference TRBV19 and TRBJ1-2, is DGGITQSPKYLFRKEGQNVTLSCEQNLNHDAMYWYRQDPGQGLRLIYYSQIVNDFQKGDIAEGYSVSREKKESFPLTVTSAQKNPTAFYLCASSMQGRNGYTFGSGTRLTVV.